This T cell receptor beta chain was captured in a study of blood T cells in healthy people across ages. General study findings and limits: Diversity of TCR beta per million T cells declined in a roughly linear way with age. A conclusive naive versus antigen-experienced comparison was prevented by the unsorted PBMCs. Long-lived donors exceeded aged donors in naive CD4+ cells and diversity.

With a J-beta primer mix and a sample-barcoded 5' primer, a second PCR ran roughly 6 to 11 cycles. MiXCR was run by TCRdb on the 5' RACE reads, yielding one entry per CDR3 protein. The table shows 1.5 million or so distinct CDR3 sequences, with 40% to 45% occurring only once. With respect to this clonotype: The antigen is not known.

This CDR3 comprises 15 residues. Trimming took off 5 bases at V and 2 bases at J, with 15 bases between the two ends. Sequencing was performed on blood. The sequence was collected from a woman under 30 in good health. The V call is TRBV12-3 or TRBV12-4, the J call TRBJ1-1; D gene unclear. The CDR3: CASSPGLGFNTEAFF. In DNA form, the CDR3 reads TGTGCCAGCAGTCCTGGTCTTGGATTTAACACTGAAGCTTTCTTT.